This TCR beta chain was retrieved from a study of T-cell reconstitution after alpha-beta-depleted transplantation in children. The study, taken as a whole, reports: Recipient T cells and thymic progenitors that survived gave rise to the high TCRbeta diversity observed at day 60 in some patients. Expanded graft clones numbering several hundred reportedly gave rise to alpha-beta T cells about two months after transplant. One year after transplant, T-cell counts and diversity came mostly from newly produced T cells.

The V and J ends lost 1 base and 3 bases respectively, with 6 bases between them. The CDR3 runs 13 residues. This clonotype was seen a handful of times. Its antigen is unidentified. Library preparation (for TCRbeta) was performed with unique molecular identifiers. One entry per CDR3 protein results from TCRdb running MiXCR on the PCR reads. Here the sample spans hundreds of thousands of distinct CDR3 sequences, around 15% being singletons. The sequence was obtained from a boy under two years old who had a stem cell transplant for Wiskott-Aldrich syndrome, so the T cells may come from the graft donor. The input for sequencing was PBMCs, mostly from graft donor cells, taken 360 days after TCRalphabeta/CD19-depleted stem cell transplant. J is TRBJ1-2 and V is TRBV12-3 or TRBV12-4; D is unclear. CDR3 protein: CASSLEGYYGYTF. The CDR3 DNA reads TGTGCCAGCAGTTTAGAGGGATACTATGGCTACACCTTC.